The clone carrying this T cell receptor (beta chain) was seen more than once but under ten times. Its cognate antigen is unknown. This sample is part of a study of yellow fever vaccine responses in identical twins. CDR3 length: 15 amino acids. In germline, CDR1 is SGHRS, CDR2 YFSETQ. With 0 bases removed from V and 4 bases from J, the gap between germline ends came to 11 bases. Findings and limits, study-wide: Twins reportedly showed a vaccine T cell response that seemed partly convergent and partly personalized.

TCRdb recomputed calls from the RT-PCR reads with MiXCR, one row per CDR3 protein. The table has approximately 18,000 distinct CDR3 sequences, 60% to 70% seen once. This sequence originates from a woman aged 18-29 years who received the yellow fever vaccine. The chain couples TRBV5-1 to TRBJ2-1, with D perhaps TRBD1 or TRBD2 (6 bases each). The sample consisted of T cells from blood (PBMCs), unsorted or a sorted subset (not recorded which), taken before or after yellow fever vaccination (not recorded which). The CDR3 DNA reads TGCGCCAGCAGCTTGGGTGGGGGGCCTTACAATGAGCAGTTCTTC. It specifies CASSLGGGPYNEQFF. Supplemented by reference TRBV5-1 and TRBJ2-1, the full variable domain reads KAGVTQTPRYLIKTRGQQVTLSCSPISGHRSVSWYQQTPGQGLQFLFEYFSETQRNKGNFPGRFSGRQFSNSRSEMNVSTLELGDSALYLCASSLGGGPYNEQFFGPGTRLTVL.